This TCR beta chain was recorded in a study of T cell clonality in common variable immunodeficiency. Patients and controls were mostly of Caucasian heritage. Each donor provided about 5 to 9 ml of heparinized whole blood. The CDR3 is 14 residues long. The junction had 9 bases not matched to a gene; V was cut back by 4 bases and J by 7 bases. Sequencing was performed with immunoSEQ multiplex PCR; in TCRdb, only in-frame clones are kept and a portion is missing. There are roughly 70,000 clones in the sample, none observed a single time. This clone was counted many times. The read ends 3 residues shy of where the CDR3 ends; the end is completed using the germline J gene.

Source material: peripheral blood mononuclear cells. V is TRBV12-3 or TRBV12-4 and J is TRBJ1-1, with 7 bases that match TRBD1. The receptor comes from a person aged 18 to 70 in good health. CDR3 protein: CASSSRQGRGEAFF. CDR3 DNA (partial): TGTGCCAGCAGTTCTCGACAGGGACGGGGTGAA.